Sequencing of this T cell receptor (beta chain) was carried out in a study of blood T cell repertoires in COVID-19. Grouping used clinical history reported by participants in a survey and questionnaire. Recovered participants had two consecutive negative NP/OP PCR tests, healthcare professional clearance, or symptom resolution. V gave up 7 bases and J gave up 0 bases, with 13 bases separating them. CDR3 length equals 14 residues. Germline loops: CDR1 LNHDA, CDR2 SQIVND (reference sequence). As handled by the study authors: Estimated nucleated cell counts came from reference gene primer amplification. Sequenced by immunoSEQ multiplex PCR; TCRdb stores in-frame clones only, minus some. That table supplies the V and J calls and clone size; D and trimming were determined from the DNA. The repertoire holds hundreds of thousands of clones, with 80% to 90% as singletons.

Sequencing was performed on PBMCs or T cells enriched from blood (not recorded which). This chain uses TRBV19 with TRBJ2-7, with D perhaps TRBD2 (5 bases). This TCR was sampled from a man aged 18 to 30 who had recovered from COVID-19. The CDR3 DNA is TGTGCCAGTAATGAGGGTTACTCCTCCTACGAGCAGTACTTC. Translating gives CASNEGYSSYEQYF.